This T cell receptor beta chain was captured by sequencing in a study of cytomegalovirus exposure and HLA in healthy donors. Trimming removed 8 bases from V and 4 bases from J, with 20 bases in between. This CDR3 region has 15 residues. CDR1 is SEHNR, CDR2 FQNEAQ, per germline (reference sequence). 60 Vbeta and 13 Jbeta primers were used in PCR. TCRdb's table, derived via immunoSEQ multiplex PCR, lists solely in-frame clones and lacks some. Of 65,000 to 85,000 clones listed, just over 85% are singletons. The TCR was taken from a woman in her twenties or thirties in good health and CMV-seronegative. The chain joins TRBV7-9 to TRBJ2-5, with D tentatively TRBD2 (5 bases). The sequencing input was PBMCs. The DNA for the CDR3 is TGTGCCAGCGCTTCTCGCCGGGAAGGAGGAGAGACCCAGTACTTC. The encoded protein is CASASRREGGETQYF.